The clone carrying this TCR beta chain has more than one count but fewer than ten. This sample was included in a study of T cell changes during pregnancy in multiple sclerosis. Germline-derived CDR1 and CDR2 are SGHTA and FQGNSA. V lost 1 base and J 7 bases, leaving 19 bases between the germline ends. The CDR3 contains 16 residues. Clones were sequenced by immunoSEQ multiplex PCR, and TCRdb holds only the in-frame ones, with some missing. The profile shows around 20,000 clones, about 89% of them singletons. The chain has TRBV7-2 and TRBJ2-5; perhaps TRBD2 as D (6 bases). The TCR sequence derives from a female donor in good health, enrolled as a control in a pregnancy study. The starting material was CD4+ T cells from peripheral blood mononuclear cells, obtained in the third trimester of pregnancy. Here the CDR3 reads CASSLVGGVPGGTQYF. For the CDR3, the DNA is TGTGCCAGCAGCTTAGTGGGTGGTGTTCCCGGGGGGACCCAGTACTTC.